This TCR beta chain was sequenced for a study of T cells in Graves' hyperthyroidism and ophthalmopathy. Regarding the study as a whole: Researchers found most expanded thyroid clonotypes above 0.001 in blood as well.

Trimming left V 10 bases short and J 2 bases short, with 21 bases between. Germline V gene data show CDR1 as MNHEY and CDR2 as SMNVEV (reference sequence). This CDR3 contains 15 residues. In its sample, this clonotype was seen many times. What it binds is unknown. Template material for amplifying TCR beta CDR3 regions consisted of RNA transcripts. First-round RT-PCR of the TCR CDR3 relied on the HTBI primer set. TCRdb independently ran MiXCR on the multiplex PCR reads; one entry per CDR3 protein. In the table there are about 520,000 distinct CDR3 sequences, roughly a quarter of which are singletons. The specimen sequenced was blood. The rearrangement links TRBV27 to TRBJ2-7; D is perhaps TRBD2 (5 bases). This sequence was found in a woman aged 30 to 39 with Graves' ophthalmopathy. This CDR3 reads CATRPYRERAYEQYF. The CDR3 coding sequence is TGTGCCACCCGACCGTACCGGGAAAGAGCCTACGAGCAGTACTTC.